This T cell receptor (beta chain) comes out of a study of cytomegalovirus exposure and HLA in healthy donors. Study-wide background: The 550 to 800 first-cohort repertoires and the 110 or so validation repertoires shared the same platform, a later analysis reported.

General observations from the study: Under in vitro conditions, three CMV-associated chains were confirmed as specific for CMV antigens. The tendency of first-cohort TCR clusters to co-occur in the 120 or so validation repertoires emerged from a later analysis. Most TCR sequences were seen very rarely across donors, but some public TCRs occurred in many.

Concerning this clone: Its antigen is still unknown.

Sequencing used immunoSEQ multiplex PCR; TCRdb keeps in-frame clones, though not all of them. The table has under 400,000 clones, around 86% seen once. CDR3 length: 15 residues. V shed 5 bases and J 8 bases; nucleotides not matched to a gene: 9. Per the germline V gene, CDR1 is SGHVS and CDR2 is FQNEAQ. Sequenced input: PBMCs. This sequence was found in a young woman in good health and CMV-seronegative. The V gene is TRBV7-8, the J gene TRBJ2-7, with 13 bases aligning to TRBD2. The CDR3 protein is CASSQWTSGGAQQYF. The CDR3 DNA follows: TGTGCCAGCAGCCAATGGACTAGCGGGGGAGCTCAGCAGTACTTC.